This TCR beta chain was sequenced in a study of cytomegalovirus exposure and HLA in healthy donors. Across the study: An earlier analysis found 110 million or so unique TCR beta sequences from about 179 million T cells. There were 350 to 400 genotyped donors. Of these, roughly 80% fell in the genetic ancestry cluster associated with self-reported Caucasian donors.

Study conclusions and caveats: Rare TCR sequences dominated, though some public TCRs recurred in many donors.

Nominal health characterized the donors when sampled, though unrecorded immune exposures were likely. This clone has just a few counts. What it recognizes is unknown. V was cut by 4 bases and J by 3 bases, with 13 bases left in between. This CDR3 has 14 amino acids. Germline lookup yields CDR1 SGHDN and CDR2 FVKESK. The PCR used 60 Vbeta and 13 Jbeta primers. The table came from immunoSEQ multiplex PCR; TCRdb's copy has only in-frame clones and leaves some out. The sample lists approximately 140,000 clones, approximately 80% occurring once. The chain couples TRBV14 to TRBJ2-7; D may be TRBD1 (6 bases). Sequenced input: PBMCs. This receptor was identified in a male donor in good health and CMV-seronegative. The CDR3 DNA sequence: TGTGCCAGCAGCCCATACCAGGGGATCTACGAGCAGTACTTC. This translates into CASSPYQGIYEQYF.